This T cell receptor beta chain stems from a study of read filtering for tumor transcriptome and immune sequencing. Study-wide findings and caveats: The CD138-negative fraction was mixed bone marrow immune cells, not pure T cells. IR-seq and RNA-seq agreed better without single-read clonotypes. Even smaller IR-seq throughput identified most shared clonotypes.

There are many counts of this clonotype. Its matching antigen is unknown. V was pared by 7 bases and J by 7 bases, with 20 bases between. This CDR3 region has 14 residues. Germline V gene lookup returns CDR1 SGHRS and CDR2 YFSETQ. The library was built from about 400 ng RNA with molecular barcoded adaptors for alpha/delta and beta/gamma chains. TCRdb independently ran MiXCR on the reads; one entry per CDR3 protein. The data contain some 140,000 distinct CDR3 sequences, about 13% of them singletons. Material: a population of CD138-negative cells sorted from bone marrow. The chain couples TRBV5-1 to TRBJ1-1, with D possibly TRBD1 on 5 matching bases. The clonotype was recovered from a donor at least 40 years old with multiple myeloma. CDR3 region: CASHPIPVGGEAFF. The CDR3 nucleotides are TGCGCCAGCCACCCAATTCCAGTCGGGGGTGAAGCTTTCTTT.